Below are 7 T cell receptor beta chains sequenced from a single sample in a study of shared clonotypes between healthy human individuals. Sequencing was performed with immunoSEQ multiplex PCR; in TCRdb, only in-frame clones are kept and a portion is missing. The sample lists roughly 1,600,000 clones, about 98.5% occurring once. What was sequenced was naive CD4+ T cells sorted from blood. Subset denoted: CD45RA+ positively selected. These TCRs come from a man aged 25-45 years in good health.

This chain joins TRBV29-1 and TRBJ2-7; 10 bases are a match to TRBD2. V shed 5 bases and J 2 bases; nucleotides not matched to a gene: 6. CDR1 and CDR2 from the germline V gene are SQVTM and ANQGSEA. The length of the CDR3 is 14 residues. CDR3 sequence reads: CSVYLAGATYEQYF. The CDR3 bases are TGCAGCGTTTACCTAGCGGGAGCAACCTACGAGCAGTACTTC.

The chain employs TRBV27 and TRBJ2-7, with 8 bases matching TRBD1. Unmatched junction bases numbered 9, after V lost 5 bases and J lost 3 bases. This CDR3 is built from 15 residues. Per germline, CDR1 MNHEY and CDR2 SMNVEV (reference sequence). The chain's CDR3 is CASSPPGTGLYEQYF. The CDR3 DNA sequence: TGTGCCAGCAGTCCCCCCGGGACAGGTCTCTACGAGCAGTACTTC.

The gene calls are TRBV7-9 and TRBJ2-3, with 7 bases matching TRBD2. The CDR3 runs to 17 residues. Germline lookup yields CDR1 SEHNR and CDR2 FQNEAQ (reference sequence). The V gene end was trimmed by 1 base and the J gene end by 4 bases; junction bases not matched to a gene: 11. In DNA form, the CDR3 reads TGTGCCAGCAGCTTAGATGGTGGCGGGGGAGGACCAGATACGCAGTATTTT. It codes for CASSLDGGGGGPDTQYF.

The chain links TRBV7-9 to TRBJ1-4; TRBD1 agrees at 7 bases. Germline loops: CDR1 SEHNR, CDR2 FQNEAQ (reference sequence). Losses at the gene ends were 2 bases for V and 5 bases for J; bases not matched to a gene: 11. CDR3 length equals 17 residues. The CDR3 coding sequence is TGTGCCAGCAGCTTAATTCTGACCGGGACAGAGAATGAAAAACTGTTTTTT. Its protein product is CASSLILTGTENEKLFF.

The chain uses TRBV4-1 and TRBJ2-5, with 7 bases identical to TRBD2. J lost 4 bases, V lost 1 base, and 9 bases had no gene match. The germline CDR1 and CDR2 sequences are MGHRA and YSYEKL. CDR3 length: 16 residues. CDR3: CASSQGFGGVGETQYF. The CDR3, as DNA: TGCGCCAGCAGCCAAGGATTTGGGGGGGTGGGAGAGACCCAGTACTTC.

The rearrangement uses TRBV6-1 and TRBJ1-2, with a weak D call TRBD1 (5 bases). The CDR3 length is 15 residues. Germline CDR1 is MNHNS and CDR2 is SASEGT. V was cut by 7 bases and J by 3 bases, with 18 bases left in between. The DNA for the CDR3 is TGTGCCAGCAATGACCTCGGGCAGGGCTACTATGGCTACACCTTC. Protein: CASNDLGQGYYGYTF.

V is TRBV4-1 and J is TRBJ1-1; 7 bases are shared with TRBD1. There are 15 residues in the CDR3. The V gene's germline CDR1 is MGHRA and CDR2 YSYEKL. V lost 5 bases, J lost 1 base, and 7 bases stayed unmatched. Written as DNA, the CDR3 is TGCGCCAGCAGCGGGCTATGGACAGGGAACACTGAAGCTTTCTTT. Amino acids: CASSGLWTGNTEAFF.